These 21 T cell receptor beta chains came from one sample sequenced in a study of T cell responses to AZD1222 COVID-19 vaccine. The repertoire was sequenced with immunoSEQ multiplex PCR; TCRdb's copy has only in-frame clones and lacks some. The data hold approximately 100,000 clones, with about 86% observed a single time. The sequencing used peripheral blood, collected on day 0 of AZD1222 vaccination. The receptors stem from an adult in good health.

The V call is TRBV19, the J call TRBJ1-2; 7 nucleotides match TRBD1. This CDR3 contains 13 residues. Germline V gene sequence: CDR1 LNHDA, CDR2 SQIVND (reference sequence). Trimming took 7 bases from V and 4 from J; bases not matched to a gene: 6. The CDR3 is CASTFRDSYGYTF. CDR3 in DNA: TGTGCCAGTACTTTCCGGGACAGCTATGGCTACACCTTC.

This clone has just a few counts. The rearrangement links TRBV6-5 to TRBJ1-6; weak D call: TRBD1 (5 bases). V was clipped by 2 bases and J by 11 bases, with 7 bases between them. Germline assignment: CDR1 MNHEY and CDR2 SVGAGI. The CDR3 runs to 12 residues. DNA for the CDR3: TGTGCCAGCAGTTACCGAGGGGCACCCCTCCACTTT. It encodes CASSYRGAPLHF.

The chain employs TRBV9 and TRBJ1-4, with 10 nucleotides matching TRBD1. V trimming: 5 bases; J trimming: 8 bases; junction bases outside the gene matches: 3. The V gene's germline CDR1 is SGDLS and CDR2 YYNGEE. The CDR3 consists of 13 residues. The DNA of the CDR3 is TGTGCCAGCAGTGGGACAGGGGAGGAAAAACTGTTTTTT. Translated: CASSGTGEEKLFF. Together with reference TRBV9 and TRBJ1-4, the CDR3 gives the full variable domain: DSGVTQTPKHLITATGQRVTLRCSPRSGDLSVYWYQQSLDQGLQFLIQYYNGEERAKGNILERFSAQQFPDLHSELNLSSLELGDSALYFCASSGTGEEKLFFGSGTQLSVL.

The chain links TRBV7-2 to TRBJ1-3; TRBD1 aligns across 12 bases. This CDR3 comprises 18 residues. Germline loops: CDR1 SGHTA, CDR2 FQGNSA. The junction had 10 bases not matched to a gene; V was cut back by 3 bases and J by 4 bases. CDR3 nucleotides: TGTGCCAGCAGCTTGCCGGGACAGGGGGCTTTGGTAGGAAACACCATATATTTT. It codes for CASSLPGQGALVGNTIYF.

With respect to this clone: Other nucleotide sequences from this sample produce the same CDR3. The V and J genes are TRBV4-1 and TRBJ1-6; D gene uncertain. The germline CDR1 and CDR2 sequences are MGHRA and YSYEKL. CDR3 length equals 15 residues. Trimming pared 1 base from V and 4 bases from J, leaving 8 bases between. CDR3 nucleotides: TGCGCCAGCAGCCAAGGACAAGGATATAATTCACCCCTCCACTTT. Its protein is CASSQGQGYNSPLHF.

This clone was counted a single time. The CDR3: CASSLRQSNEKLFF. The CDR3 nucleotides read TGTGCCAGCAGCTTAAGACAGTCTAATGAAAAACTGTTTTTT. This chain links TRBV7-9 with TRBJ1-4, with D possibly matching TRBD1 (5 bases). The CDR3 runs 14 residues. Germline V CDR1 and CDR2: SEHNR, FQNEAQ (reference sequence). V gave up 2 bases and J gave up 3 bases, with 7 bases separating them.

The V and J genes are TRBV29-1 and TRBJ1-2; 8 nucleotides align to TRBD1. Unmatched junction bases numbered 7, after V lost 2 bases and J lost 8 bases. This CDR3 spans 13 amino acids. Germline CDR1 reads SQVTM; CDR2 reads ANQGSEA. The CDR3 DNA reads TGCAGCGTTGAACTGGGACAGGCTGGCGGCTACACCTTC. Translation: CSVELGQAGGYTF.

The chain links TRBV28 to TRBJ1-3; D uncertain. CDR3 length: 16 amino acids. CDR1 is MDHEN, CDR2 SYDVKM, per germline. V was shortened by 5 bases and J by 0 bases, with 14 bases between the two germline ends. The CDR3 protein is CASSLTTASSGNTIYF. For the CDR3, the DNA is TGTGCCAGCAGTCTCACGACGGCCAGCTCTGGAAACACCATATATTTT.

CDR3 region: CASSLGGAANQPQHF. DNA for the CDR3: TGTGCCAGCAGTTTGGGGGGGGCCGCTAATCAGCCCCAGCATTTT. The V and J genes are TRBV28 and TRBJ1-5, with a tentative D call TRBD1 (6 bases). Trimming left V 3 bases short and J 4 bases short, with 13 bases between. CDR1 is MDHEN, CDR2 SYDVKM, per germline. The CDR3 extends over 15 amino acids.

The genes are TRBV20-1 and TRBJ2-7, with TRBD2 matching 8 bases. J lost 4 bases, V lost 6 bases, and 2 bases had no gene match. Germline-derived CDR1 and CDR2 are DFQATT and SNEGSKA (reference sequence). This CDR3 contains 11 residues. In DNA form, the CDR3 reads TGCAGTGCCACTAGCGGATACGAGCAGTACTTC. Translation gives CSATSGYEQYF.

The chain carries TRBV5-6 and TRBJ1-3; tentative D call: TRBD1 (6 bases). V was trimmed by 2 bases and J by 2 bases, leaving 11 bases between them. This CDR3 has 15 residues. The V gene's germline CDR1 is SGHDT and CDR2 YYEEEE. CDR3 coding DNA: TGTGCCAGCAGCTTTTACGGGGGGCCTGGAAACACCATATATTTT. The encoded protein is CASSFYGGPGNTIYF.

V gene TRBV19 combines with J gene TRBJ2-6; TRBD1 matches 7 bases. Per the germline V gene, CDR1 is LNHDA and CDR2 is SQIVND (reference sequence). V lost 9 bases, J lost 1 base, and 12 bases stayed unmatched. This CDR3 is built from 17 residues. The CDR3 sequence is CASSSPGQPSGANVLTF. The CDR3 DNA reads as TGTGCCAGCTCCTCTCCGGGACAGCCTTCTGGGGCCAACGTCCTGACTTTC. The complete variable domain, with remaining parts taken from reference TRBV19 and TRBJ2-6, reads DGGITQSPKYLFRKEGQNVTLSCEQNLNHDAMYWYRQDPGQGLRLIYYSQIVNDFQKGDIAEGYSVSREKKESFPLTVTSAQKNPTAFYLCASSSPGQPSGANVLTFGAGSRLTVL.

CDR3 bases: TGTGCCAGCAGCCCGGGACTAGCGGGGGGCAATGAGCAGTTCTTC. Encoded protein: CASSPGLAGGNEQFF. This chain uses TRBV11-2 with TRBJ2-1; 15 bases agree with TRBD2. From germline, CDR1 is SGHAT and CDR2 FQNNGV. The CDR3 contains 15 residues. The J segment lost 6 bases and the V segment lost 5 bases, leaving 2 bases of the junction unmatched.

The CDR3 region is CASTLSPSGQGEAFF. The CDR3 DNA reads as TGTGCCAGCACCCTATCCCCTTCGGGGCAGGGTGAAGCTTTCTTT. The chain has TRBV27 and TRBJ1-1, with D tentatively TRBD1 (5 bases). Germline V lookup: CDR1 MNHEY, CDR2 SMNVEV (reference sequence). V dropped 7 bases and J dropped 7 bases, with 22 bases sitting between them. The CDR3 sequence is 15 residues long.

This chain joins TRBV4-2 and TRBJ2-5; TRBD2 aligns across 12 bases. From germline, CDR1 is LGHNA and CDR2 YNFKEQ. This CDR3 region has 15 residues. The junction had 1 base not matched to a gene; V was cut back by 4 bases and J by 1 base. The CDR3 reads CASSRTSGIQETQYF. As DNA, the CDR3 is TGTGCCAGCAGCCGGACTAGCGGGATCCAAGAGACCCAGTACTTC.

This chain links TRBV6-5 with TRBJ2-7; D possibly corresponds to TRBD1 (5 bases). The germline V and J ends were trimmed by 6 bases and 3 bases, with 6 bases remaining between them. CDR1 is MNHEY and CDR2 is SVGAGI in the germline V gene. The CDR3 consists of 11 residues. The CDR3 coding sequence is TGTGCCAGCAGAGGACACTACGAGCAGTACTTC. Its translation is CASRGHYEQYF.

The chain couples TRBV5-4 to TRBJ2-3, with 7 bases matching TRBD2. The trim removed 4 bases at V and 0 bases at J, leaving 5 bases unmatched. The CDR3 length is 15 residues. Germline CDR1 reads SGHNT; CDR2 reads YYREEE (reference sequence). The CDR3 DNA sequence: TGTGCCAGCAGCCCCGGGACTATCAGCACAGATACGCAGTATTTT. Translating it yields CASSPGTISTDTQYF.

This clone has more than one count but fewer than ten. The rearrangement uses TRBV14 and TRBJ1-2; 7 bases are a match to TRBD1. Trimming cost V 4 bases and J 8 bases; bases outside gene matches: 13. This CDR3 has 15 amino acids. Germline loops: CDR1 SGHDN, CDR2 FVKESK. The CDR3 sequence: CASSPHLTGSGGYTF. The CDR3 region has the DNA TGTGCCAGCAGCCCACACCTGACAGGGTCAGGGGGCTACACCTTC.

This chain connects TRBV3-1 (or the pseudogene TRBV3-2) to TRBJ1-2; maybe TRBD1 (5 bases). Trimming took off 0 bases at V and 8 bases at J, with 13 bases between the two ends. The germline V gene has CDR1 LGHDT and CDR2 YNNKEL (reference sequence). The CDR3 contains 14 residues. This CDR3 reads CASSQELSRGGYTF. The CDR3 DNA reads TGTGCCAGCAGCCAAGAGTTGAGTAGGGGAGGCTACACCTTC.

The J gene is TRBJ2-3, the V gene TRBV4-3; weak D call: TRBD1 (5 bases). The CDR3 totals 15 residues. The V and J ends lost 1 base and 0 bases respectively, with 8 bases between them. Per germline, CDR1 LGHNA and CDR2 YSLEER. The DNA of the CDR3 is TGCGCCAGCAGCCAAGCGCAGGGTAGCACAGATACGCAGTATTTT. Translating it yields CASSQAQGSTDTQYF.

The V call is TRBV3-1 (or the pseudogene TRBV3-2), the J call TRBJ2-1; D might be TRBD1 (5 bases). Trimming took off 0 bases at V and 0 bases at J, with 21 bases between the two ends. The CDR3 loop spans 20 amino acids. Germline CDR1 LGHDT, CDR2 YNNKEL (reference sequence). In DNA form, the CDR3 reads TGTGCCAGCAGCCAAGAATTTAAGGGGCCTGGTTTTAGCTCCTACAATGAGCAGTTCTTC. Translation gives CASSQEFKGPGFSSYNEQFF.